This TCR beta chain was identified in a study of blood T cell repertoires in COVID-19. Study summary: Sample material is recorded as cDNA or gDNA derived from T cells, B-cell-depleted T cells, or PBMCs.

Original data processing: By means of reference gene primer amplification, nucleated cell counts were estimated. TCRdb keeps only in-frame clones here, not all; method: immunoSEQ multiplex PCR. V and J calls and clone size follow that table, whereas D and trimming were derived from the DNA. The sample shows 400,000 to 450,000 clones, roughly nine tenths of them seen only once. V lost 0 bases to trimming and J lost 1 base; unmatched junction nucleotides: 9. The CDR3 contains 18 residues. Germline V gives CDR1 MGHRA, CDR2 YSYEKL. This clone was picked up one time. Study members were between about 18 and 95 years old and lived in around 24 US regions. Donors were grouped by their self-reported clinical history.

Sample: PBMCs or T cells enriched from blood (not recorded which). The TCR sequence derives from a man aged 25 to 45 who had recovered from COVID-19. This chain links TRBV4-1 with TRBJ1-3, with TRBD1 identical over 7 bases. CDR3 nucleotide sequence: TGCGCCAGCAGCCAAGAGGGATACAGGGGAGGTTCTGGAAACACCATATATTTT. Its translation: CASSQEGYRGGSGNTIYF.